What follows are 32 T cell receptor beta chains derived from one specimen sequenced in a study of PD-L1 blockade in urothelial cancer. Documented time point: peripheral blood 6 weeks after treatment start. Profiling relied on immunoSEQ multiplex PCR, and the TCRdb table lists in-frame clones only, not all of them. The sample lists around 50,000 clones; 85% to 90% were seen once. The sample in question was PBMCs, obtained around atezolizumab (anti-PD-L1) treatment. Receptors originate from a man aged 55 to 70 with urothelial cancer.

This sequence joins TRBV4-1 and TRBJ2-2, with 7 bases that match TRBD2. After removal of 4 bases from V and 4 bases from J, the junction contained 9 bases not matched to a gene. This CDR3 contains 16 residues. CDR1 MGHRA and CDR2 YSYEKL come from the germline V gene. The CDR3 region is CASSPPGLAATGELFF. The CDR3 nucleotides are TGCGCCAGCAGCCCTCCCGGCCTAGCGGCCACCGGGGAGCTGTTTTTT.

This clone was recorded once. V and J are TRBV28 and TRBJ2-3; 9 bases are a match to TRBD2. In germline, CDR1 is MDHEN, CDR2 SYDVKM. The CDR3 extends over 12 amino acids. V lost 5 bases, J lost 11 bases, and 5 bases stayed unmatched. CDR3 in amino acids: CASSLSSGRQYF. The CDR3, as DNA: TGTGCCAGCAGTCTTAGTAGCGGGAGGCAGTATTTT. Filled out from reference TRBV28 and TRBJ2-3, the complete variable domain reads DVKVTQSSRYLVKRTGEKVFLECVQDMDHENMFWYRQDPGLGLRLIYFSYDVKMKEKGDIPEGYSVSREKKERFSLILESASTNQTSMYLCASSLSSGRQYFGPGTRLTVL.

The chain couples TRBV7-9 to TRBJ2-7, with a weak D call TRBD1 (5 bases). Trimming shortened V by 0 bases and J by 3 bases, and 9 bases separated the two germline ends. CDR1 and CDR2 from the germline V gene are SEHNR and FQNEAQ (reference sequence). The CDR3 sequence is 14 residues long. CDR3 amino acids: CASSLATENYEQYF. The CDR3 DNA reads TGTGCCAGCAGCTTAGCGACAGAAAACTACGAGCAGTACTTC.

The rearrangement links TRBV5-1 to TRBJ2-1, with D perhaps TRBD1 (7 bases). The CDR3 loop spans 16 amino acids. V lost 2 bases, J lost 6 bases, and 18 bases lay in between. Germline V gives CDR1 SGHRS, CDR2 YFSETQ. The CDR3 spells CASSFMSGGTTNEQFF. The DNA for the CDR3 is TGCGCCAGCAGCTTCATGTCAGGGGGGACGACCAATGAGCAGTTCTTC. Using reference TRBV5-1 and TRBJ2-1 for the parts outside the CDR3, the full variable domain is KAGVTQTPRYLIKTRGQQVTLSCSPISGHRSVSWYQQTPGQGLQFLFEYFSETQRNKGNFPGRFSGRQFSNSRSEMNVSTLELGDSALYLCASSFMSGGTTNEQFFGPGTRLTVL.

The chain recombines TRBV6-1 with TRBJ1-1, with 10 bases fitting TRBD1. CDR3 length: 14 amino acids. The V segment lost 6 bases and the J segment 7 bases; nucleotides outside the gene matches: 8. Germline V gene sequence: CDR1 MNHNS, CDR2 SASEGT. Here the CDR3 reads CASREPGQGYEAFF. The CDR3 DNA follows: TGTGCCAGCAGAGAACCGGGACAGGGGTATGAAGCTTTCTTT.

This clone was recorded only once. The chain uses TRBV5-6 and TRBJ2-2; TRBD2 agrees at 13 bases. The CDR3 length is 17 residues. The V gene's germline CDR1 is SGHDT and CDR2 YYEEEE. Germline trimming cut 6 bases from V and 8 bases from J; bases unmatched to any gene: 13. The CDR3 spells CASTPRRLAGGYGELFF. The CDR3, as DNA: TGTGCCAGCACCCCACGGAGACTAGCGGGGGGTTATGGGGAGCTGTTTTTT.

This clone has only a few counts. For the CDR3, the DNA is TGTGCCAGCTCACTTGGCAATTTTGGGACCCAGTACTTC. It codes for CASSLGNFGTQYF. The chain has TRBV18 and TRBJ2-5; D uncertain. CDR3 length: 13 residues. Germline values: CDR1 KGHSH, CDR2 LQKENI. V was cut by 4 bases and J by 7 bases, with 13 bases left in between.

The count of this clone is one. CDR3 protein: CASSSAGQGEGGGYTF. In nucleotides, the CDR3 is TGTGCCAGCAGTTCCGCCGGACAGGGGGAGGGAGGTGGCTACACCTTC. The V and J genes are TRBV6-5 and TRBJ1-2; 10 nucleotides agree with TRBD1. Germline trimming cut 4 bases from V and 7 bases from J; bases unmatched to any gene: 12. The V gene's germline CDR1 is MNHEY and CDR2 SVGAGI. CDR3 length equals 16 residues.

This chain's CDR3 is CASERGPLYYEQYF. The CDR3 DNA is TGTGCCAGTGAACGAGGGCCCCTTTACTACGAGCAGTACTTC. The chain links TRBV11-2 to TRBJ2-7; D may be TRBD2 (5 bases). Germline assignment: CDR1 SGHAT and CDR2 FQNNGV. CDR3 length: 14 residues. With 9 bases removed from V and 3 bases from J, the gap between germline ends came to 18 bases.

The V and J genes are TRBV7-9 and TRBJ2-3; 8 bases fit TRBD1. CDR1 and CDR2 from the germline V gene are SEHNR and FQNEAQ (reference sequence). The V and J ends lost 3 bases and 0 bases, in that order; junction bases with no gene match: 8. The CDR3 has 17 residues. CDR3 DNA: TGTGCCAGCAGCTTTCCCCCAGGGGGCTCTAGCACAGATACGCAGTATTTT. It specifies CASSFPPGGSSTDTQYF.

The CDR3 sequence is CASSLGLAPTNEQFF. CDR3 bases: TGTGCCAGCAGCTTGGGGCTAGCCCCAACCAATGAGCAGTTCTTC. The chain uses TRBV5-8 and TRBJ2-1, with D perhaps TRBD2 (5 bases). The CDR3 contains 15 residues. V lost 0 bases to trimming and J lost 6 bases, with 13 bases between them. CDR1 is SGHTS and CDR2 is YDEGEE in the germline V gene.

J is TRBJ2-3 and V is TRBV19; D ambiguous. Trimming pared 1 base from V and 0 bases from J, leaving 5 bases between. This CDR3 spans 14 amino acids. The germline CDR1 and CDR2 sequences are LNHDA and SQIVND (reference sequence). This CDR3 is CASSIGQSTDTQYF. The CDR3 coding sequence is TGTGCCAGTAGTATAGGTCAAAGCACAGATACGCAGTATTTT.

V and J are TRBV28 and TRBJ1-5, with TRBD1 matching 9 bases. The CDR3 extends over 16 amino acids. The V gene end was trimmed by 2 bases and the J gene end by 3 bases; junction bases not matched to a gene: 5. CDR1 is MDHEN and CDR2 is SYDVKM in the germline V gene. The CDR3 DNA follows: TGTGCCAGCAGTTTACGGACAGGGGCCTACAATCAGCCCCAGCATTTT. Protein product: CASSLRTGAYNQPQHF.

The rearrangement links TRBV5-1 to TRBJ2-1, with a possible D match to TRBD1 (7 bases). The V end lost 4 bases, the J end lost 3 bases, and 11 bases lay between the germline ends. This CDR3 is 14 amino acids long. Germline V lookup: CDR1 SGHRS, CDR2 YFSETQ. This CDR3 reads CASSPGDSYNEQFF. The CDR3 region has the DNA TGCGCCAGCAGCCCGGGGGACAGCTACAATGAGCAGTTCTTC.

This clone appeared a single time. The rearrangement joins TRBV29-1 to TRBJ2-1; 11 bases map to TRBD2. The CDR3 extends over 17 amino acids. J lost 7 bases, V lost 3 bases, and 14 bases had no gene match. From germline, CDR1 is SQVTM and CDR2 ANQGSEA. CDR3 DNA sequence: TGCAGCGTTGACTTTAGCGGGAGGGCCCGGGGATATAATGAGCAGTTCTTC. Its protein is CSVDFSGRARGYNEQFF.

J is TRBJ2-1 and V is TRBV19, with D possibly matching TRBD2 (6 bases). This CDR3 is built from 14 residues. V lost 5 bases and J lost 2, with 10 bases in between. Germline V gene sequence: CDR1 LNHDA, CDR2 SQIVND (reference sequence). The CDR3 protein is CASSRRGTYNEQFF. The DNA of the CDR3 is TGTGCCAGTAGTCGCCGGGGGACCTACAATGAGCAGTTCTTC.

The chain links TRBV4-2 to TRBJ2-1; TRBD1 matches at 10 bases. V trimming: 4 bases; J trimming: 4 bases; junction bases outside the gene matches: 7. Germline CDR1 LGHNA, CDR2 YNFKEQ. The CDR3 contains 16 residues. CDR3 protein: CASSLETGGGYNEQFF. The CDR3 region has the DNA TGTGCCAGCAGCCTCGAGACAGGGGGCGGTTACAATGAGCAGTTCTTC.

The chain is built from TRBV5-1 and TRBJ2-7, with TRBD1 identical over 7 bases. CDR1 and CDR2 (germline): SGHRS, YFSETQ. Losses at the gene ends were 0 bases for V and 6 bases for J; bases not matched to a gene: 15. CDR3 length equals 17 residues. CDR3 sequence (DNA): TGCGCCAGCAGCTTGGCTACAGGGGTCCTCATACGAAGCGAGCAGTACTTC. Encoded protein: CASSLATGVLIRSEQYF.

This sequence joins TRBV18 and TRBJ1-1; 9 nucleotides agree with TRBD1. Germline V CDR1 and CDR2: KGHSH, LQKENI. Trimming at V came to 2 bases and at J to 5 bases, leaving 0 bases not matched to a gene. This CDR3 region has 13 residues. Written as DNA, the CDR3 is TGTGCCAGCTCACCAGACAGGGGGACTGAAGCTTTCTTT. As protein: CASSPDRGTEAFF.

The CDR3 region is CASKGEQLGYRVSNTEAFF. CDR3 DNA: TGTGCCAGCAAAGGGGAACAGCTTGGGTATAGGGTCTCGAACACTGAAGCTTTCTTT. The V gene is TRBV5-4, the J gene TRBJ1-1; a possible D gene is TRBD1 (5 bases). The CDR3 covers 19 residues. Trimming pared 6 bases from V and 1 base from J, leaving 28 bases between. The germline V gene has CDR1 SGHNT and CDR2 YYREEE (reference sequence).

The chain's CDR3 is CASSLASGTGRTDTQYF. CDR3 nucleotides: TGTGCCAGCAGCTTAGCGTCAGGGACAGGGCGCACAGATACGCAGTATTTT. The chain carries TRBV7-2 and TRBJ2-3; TRBD1 matches 9 bases. The CDR3 spans 17 residues. Germline V gene sequence: CDR1 SGHTA, CDR2 FQGNSA. Trimming removed 0 bases from V and 1 base from J; junction bases left unmatched: 5.

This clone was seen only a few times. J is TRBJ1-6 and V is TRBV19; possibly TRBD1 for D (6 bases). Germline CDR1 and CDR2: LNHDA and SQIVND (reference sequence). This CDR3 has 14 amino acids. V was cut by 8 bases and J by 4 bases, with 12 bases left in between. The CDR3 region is CASQVTGYNSPLHF. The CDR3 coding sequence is TGTGCCAGTCAGGTTACAGGGTATAATTCACCCCTCCACTTT.

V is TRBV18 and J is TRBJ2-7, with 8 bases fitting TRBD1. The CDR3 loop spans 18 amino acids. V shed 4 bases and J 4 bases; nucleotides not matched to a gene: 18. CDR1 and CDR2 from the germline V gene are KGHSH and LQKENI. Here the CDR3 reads CASSHTSGQGGAGYEQYF. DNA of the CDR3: TGTGCCAGCTCACACACCTCCGGACAGGGAGGAGCGGGTTACGAGCAGTACTTC. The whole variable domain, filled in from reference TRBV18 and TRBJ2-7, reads NAGVMQNPRHLVRRRGQEARLRCSPMKGHSHVYWYRQLPEEGLKFMVYLQKENIIDESGMPKERFSAEFPKEGPSILRIQQVVRGDSAAYFCASSHTSGQGGAGYEQYFGPGTRLTVT.

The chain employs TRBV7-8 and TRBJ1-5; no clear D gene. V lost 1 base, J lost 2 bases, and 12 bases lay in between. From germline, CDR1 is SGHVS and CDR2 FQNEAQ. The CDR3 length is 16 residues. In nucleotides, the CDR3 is TGTGCCAGCAGCTTAGGACATCTTATGGGCAATCAGCCCCAGCATTTT. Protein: CASSLGHLMGNQPQHF.

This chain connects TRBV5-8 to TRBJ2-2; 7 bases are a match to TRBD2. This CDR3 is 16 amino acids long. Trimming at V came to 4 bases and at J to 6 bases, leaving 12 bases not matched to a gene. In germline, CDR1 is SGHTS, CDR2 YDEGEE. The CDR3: CASSLMTGGGAGELFF. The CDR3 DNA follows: TGTGCCAGCAGCCTAATGACGGGCGGGGGAGCCGGGGAGCTGTTTTTT.

The CDR3 region has the DNA TGTGCCTGGAGCCGCTCGGGGGGATTTGGGAATATCAATCAGCCCCAGCATTTT. Residues: CAWSRSGGFGNINQPQHF. The chain uses TRBV30 and TRBJ1-5; the D gene is possibly TRBD1 (5 bases). The V end was cut by 3 bases, the J end by 3 bases, with 24 bases between. CDR3 length: 18 residues. CDR1 is GTSNPN and CDR2 is SVGIG in the germline V gene (reference sequence). Drawing the rest from reference TRBV30 and TRBJ1-5, the complete variable domain is SQTIHQWPATLVQPVGSPLSLECTVEGTSNPNLYWYRQAAGRGLQLLFYSVGIGQISSEVPQNLSASRPQDRQFILSSKKLLLSDSGFYLCAWSRSGGFGNINQPQHFGDGTRLSIL.

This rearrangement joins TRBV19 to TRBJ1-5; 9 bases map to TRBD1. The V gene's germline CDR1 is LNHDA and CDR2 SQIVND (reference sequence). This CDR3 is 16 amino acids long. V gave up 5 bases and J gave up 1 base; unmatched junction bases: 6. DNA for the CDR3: TGTGCCAGTAGTCTCTTACAGGGGGCAAGCAATCAGCCCCAGCATTTT. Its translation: CASSLLQGASNQPQHF.

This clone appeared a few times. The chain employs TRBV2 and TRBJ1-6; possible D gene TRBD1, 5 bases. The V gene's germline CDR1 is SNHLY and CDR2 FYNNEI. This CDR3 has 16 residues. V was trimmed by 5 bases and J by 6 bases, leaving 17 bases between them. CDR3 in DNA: TGTGCCAGCAGTCCCAACGACAGAAATCTTAATTCACCCCTCCACTTT. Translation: CASSPNDRNLNSPLHF. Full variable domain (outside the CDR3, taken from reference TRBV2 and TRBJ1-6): EPEVTQTPSHQVTQMGQEVILRCVPISNHLYFYWYRQILGQKVEFLVSFYNNEISEKSEIFDDQFSVERPDGSNFTLKIRSTKLEDSAMYFCASSPNDRNLNSPLHFGNGTRLTVT.

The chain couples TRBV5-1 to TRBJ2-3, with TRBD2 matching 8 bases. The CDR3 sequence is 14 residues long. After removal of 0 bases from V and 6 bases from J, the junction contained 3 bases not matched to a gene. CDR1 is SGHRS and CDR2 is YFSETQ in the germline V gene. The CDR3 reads CASSLGAGADTQYF. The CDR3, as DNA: TGCGCCAGCAGCTTGGGAGCGGGGGCGGATACGCAGTATTTT.

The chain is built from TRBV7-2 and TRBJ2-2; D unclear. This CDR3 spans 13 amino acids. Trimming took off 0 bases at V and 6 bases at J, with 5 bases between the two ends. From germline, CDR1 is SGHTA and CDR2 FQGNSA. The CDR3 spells CASSLAGSGELFF. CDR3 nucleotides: TGTGCCAGCAGCTTAGCCGGGTCCGGGGAGCTGTTTTTT. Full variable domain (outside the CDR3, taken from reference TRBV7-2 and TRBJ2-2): GAGVSQSPSNKVTEKGKDVELRCDPISGHTALYWYRQSLGQGLEFLIYFQGNSAPDKSGLPSDRFSAERTGGSVSTLTIQRTQQEDSAVYLCASSLAGSGELFFGEGSRLTVL.

The CDR3: CAISDPGEYQETQYF. The CDR3 DNA sequence: TGTGCCATCAGTGATCCGGGGGAGTACCAAGAGACCCAGTACTTC. The chain carries TRBV10-3 and TRBJ2-5, with D maybe TRBD2 (6 bases). The length of the CDR3 is 15 residues. V lost 3 bases and J lost 0, with 11 bases in between. Germline loops: CDR1 ENHRY, CDR2 SYGVKD.

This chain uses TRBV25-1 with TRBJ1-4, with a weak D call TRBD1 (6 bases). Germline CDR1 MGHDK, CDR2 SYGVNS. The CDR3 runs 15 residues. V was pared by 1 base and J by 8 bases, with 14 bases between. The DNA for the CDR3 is TGTGCCAGCAGTGAATTGGGGGCAGGTAAAGAAAAACTGTTTTTT. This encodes CASSELGAGKEKLFF.